These T cell receptor beta chains were read from a single sample in a study of T cells in narcolepsy. Profiled with immunoSEQ multiplex PCR; TCRdb holds only in-frame clones, not every one. The sample includes about 25,000 clones, roughly 83% of them seen just once. The sequencing sample was made of CD45RA- memory CD4+ T cells from PBMCs. Receptors originate from a human donor with narcolepsy. Both conserved end residues are part of each CDR3. The D gene is left open where the match is weak. Clone size is shown for a subset of rows, as once, few, many or a class of expanded clone.

D	V	J	size	CDR3	DNA
.	TRBV5-8	TRBJ2-3	once	CASSAGLQTDTQYF	TGTGCCAGCAGCGCGGGACTGCAGACAGATACGCAGTATTTT
.	TRBV6-5	TRBJ2-7	.	CASSEIAASYEQYF	TGTGCCAGCAGTGAAATAGCGGCCTCCTACGAGCAGTACTTC
.	TRBV7-6	TRBJ2-7	.	CASSFYVAGSPSSYEQYF	TGTGCCAGCAGCTTTTATGTCGCGGGATCTCCGAGCTCCTACGAGCAGTACTTC
.	TRBV7-2	TRBJ2-3	.	CASSPSGFRGRIQQDTQYF	TGTGCCAGCAGCCCATCAGGGTTCCGCGGCCGAATCCAGCAAGATACGCAGTATTTT
.	TRBV4-1	TRBJ1-2	few	CASSQPRDTIRDGYTF	TGCGCCAGCAGCCAGCCCCGGGACACAATCCGAGATGGCTACACCTTC
.	TRBV18	TRBJ1-4	.	CASSPMSRNEKLFF	TGTGCCAGCTCACCAATGTCAAGGAATGAAAAACTGTTTTTT
TRBD1	TRBV11-2	TRBJ2-3	.	CASSLGPGQEYTDTQYF	TGTGCCAGCAGCTTAGGACCGGGACAGGAGTACACAGATACGCAGTATTTT
.	TRBV11-3	TRBJ2-2	.	CASKGEANKNTGELFF	TGTGCCAGCAAAGGAGAGGCCAATAAGAACACCGGGGAGCTGTTTTTT
.	TRBV6-5	TRBJ2-7	.	CASRKTGSDEQYF	TGTGCCAGCAGAAAGACAGGCAGCGACGAGCAGTACTTC
TRBD1	TRBV9	TRBJ1-5	.	CASSAGTGGNQPQHF	TGTGCCAGCAGCGCCGGGACAGGGGGCAATCAGCCCCAGCATTTT
.	TRBV5-1	TRBJ2-1	.	CASRQAQSNEQFF	TGCGCCAGCAGACAGGCCCAAAGCAATGAGCAGTTCTTC
.	TRBV5-1	TRBJ2-1	.	CASSLSQPVEGSGSSYNEQFF	TGCGCCAGCAGCTTGTCGCAGCCGGTGGAGGGGTCGGGTAGCTCCTACAATGAGCAGTTCTTC
.	TRBV12-5	TRBJ1-2	.	CASMLGYGYTF	TGTGCTAGTATGTTGGGGTATGGCTACACCTTC
TRBD1	TRBV11-2	TRBJ2-3	.	CASSWDGDREDTQYF	TGTGCCAGCAGCTGGGACGGGGACAGGGAGGATACGCAGTATTTT
.	TRBV18	TRBJ1-6	.	CASSPGVSGSPLHF	TGTGCCAGCTCACCGGGTGTAAGCGGTTCACCCCTCCACTTT
.	TRBV12-5	TRBJ1-1	.	CASGTRTQNTEAFF	TGTGCTAGTGGTACCCGGACACAGAACACTGAAGCTTTCTTT
.	TRBV6-4	TRBJ2-1	.	CASSREGASNEQFF	TGTGCCAGCAGTCGGGAGGGGGCGTCGAATGAGCAGTTCTTC
.	TRBV7-9	TRBJ1-1	.	CASSSSRPGTEAFF	TGTGCCAGCAGTTCCTCGAGGCCGGGGACTGAAGCTTTCTTT
TRBD1	TRBV9	TRBJ1-1	.	CASSVDPPGGMNTEAFF	TGTGCCAGCAGCGTAGACCCCCCAGGGGGCATGAACACTGAAGCTTTCTTT
TRBD1	TRBV18	TRBJ1-2	.	CASSPGDSNYGYTF	TGTGCCAGCTCACCGGGGGACAGCAACTATGGCTACACCTTC
.	TRBV11-2	TRBJ1-3	few	CASSLAGAVGNTIYF	TGTGCCAGCAGCTTAGCAGGGGCAGTAGGAAACACCATATATTTT
.	TRBV6-1	TRBJ1-5	.	CASRDGGTSNQPQHF	TGTGCCAGCAGAGACGGAGGGACTAGCAATCAGCCCCAGCATTTT
.	TRBV5-1	TRBJ2-5	.	CASSLNLAQETQYF	TGCGCCAGCAGCTTGAATCTAGCCCAAGAGACCCAGTACTTC
TRBD1	TRBV11-2	TRBJ2-7	.	CASSGQGAYEQYF	TGTGCCAGCAGCGGACAGGGGGCATACGAGCAGTACTTC
.	TRBV11-1	TRBJ1-2	.	CASSPAGVDYGYTF	TGTGCCAGCAGCCCGGCGGGCGTTGACTATGGCTACACCTTC
TRBD2	TRBV19	TRBJ2-1	.	CASRSLGTSGILVAEQFF	TGTGCCAGTAGAAGTCTGGGGACTAGCGGGATACTGGTTGCTGAGCAGTTCTTC
.	TRBV6-5	TRBJ2-2	.	CASSTSGRYTGELFF	TGTGCCAGCAGTACATCAGGACGGTACACCGGGGAGCTGTTTTTT
TRBD2	TRBV11-1	TRBJ2-3	.	CASSQRPTSALFTDTQYF	TGTGCCAGCAGCCAACGACCTACTAGCGCCCTATTCACAGATACGCAGTATTTT
.	TRBV15	TRBJ2-5	.	CATSRGSSETQYF	TGTGCCACCAGCAGAGGTTCATCAGAGACCCAGTACTTC
.	TRBV18	TRBJ2-7	few	CASSPSKGLHEQYF	TGTGCCAGCTCACCAAGCAAGGGTTTACACGAGCAGTACTTC
TRBD1	TRBV28	TRBJ1-5	.	CASSSLIQGTFHQPQHF	TGTGCCAGCAGTAGTTTAATACAGGGGACCTTTCATCAGCCCCAGCATTTT
TRBD1	TRBV7-9	TRBJ1-2	.	CASSLRADRSYGYTF	TGTGCCAGCAGCTTACGGGCGGACAGGTCCTATGGCTACACCTTC
.	TRBV6-5	TRBJ2-7	.	CASSYSSSGSEQYF	TGTGCCAGCAGTTACTCGTCTTCGGGTTCCGAGCAGTACTTC
TRBD1	TRBV28	TRBJ2-1	.	CASSSYSRTGYEQFF	TGTGCCAGCAGTTCCTACTCTCGGACAGGGTACGAGCAGTTCTTC
.	TRBV29-1	TRBJ2-7	.	CSVEWEDEQYF	TGCAGCGTTGAATGGGAGGACGAGCAGTACTTC
TRBD2	TRBV5-1	TRBJ2-1	few	CASSPGTSGIPPYNEQFF	TGCGCCAGCAGCCCCGGGACTAGCGGGATCCCCCCCTACAATGAGCAGTTCTTC
TRBD1	TRBV4-3	TRBJ2-3	.	CASSQGSGQTQYF	TGCGCCAGCAGCCAAGGATCGGGACAGACGCAGTATTTT
.	TRBV29-1	TRBJ2-4	.	CSVADVNQNIQYF	TGCAGCGTTGCCGACGTTAACCAAAACATTCAGTACTTC
TRBD1	TRBV5-6	TRBJ2-3	once	CASSLTRGSTDTQYF	TGTGCCAGCAGCCTGACCAGGGGGAGCACAGATACGCAGTATTTT
TRBD1	TRBV18	TRBJ2-4	.	CASSSTSDRNIQYF	TGTGCCAGCTCATCCACGTCGGACAGGAACATTCAGTACTTC
.	TRBV7-3	TRBJ1-5	.	CASSLRGSNQPQHF	TGTGCCAGCAGCTTAAGGGGAAGCAATCAGCCCCAGCATTTT
.	TRBV19	TRBJ1-5	few	CASRTGGLDNQPQHF	TGTGCCAGTCGGACGGGGGGCTTAGACAATCAGCCCCAGCATTTT
.	TRBV19	TRBJ1-3	.	CASRDPGQKNTIYF	TGTGCCAGTAGAGACCCTGGACAGAAGAACACCATATATTTT
TRBD1	TRBV5-8	TRBJ2-7	.	CASSLASGQGIYEQYF	TGTGCCAGCAGCTTGGCCTCGGGACAGGGGATCTACGAGCAGTACTTC
TRBD1	TRBV18	TRBJ2-5	.	CASSFPGQGMRGTQYF	TGTGCCAGCTCATTTCCGGGACAGGGCATGCGGGGGACCCAGTACTTC
TRBD1	TRBV7-2	TRBJ1-2	.	CASSSFGTANGYTF	TGTGCCAGCAGCTCCTTTGGGACAGCAAATGGCTACACCTTC
TRBD1	TRBV5-5	TRBJ2-5	few	CASSAGGDRVTETQYF	TGTGCCAGCAGCGCGGGCGGAGACAGGGTAACGGAGACCCAGTACTTC
TRBD1	TRBV19	TRBJ2-2	.	CASSEQGDVGELFF	TGTGCCAGTAGTGAGCAGGGGGATGTCGGGGAGCTGTTTTTT
TRBD1	TRBV5-1	TRBJ2-7	.	CASTRGQGAYEQYF	TGCGCCAGCACCAGAGGACAGGGGGCTTACGAGCAGTACTTC
.	TRBV7-9	TRBJ2-2	.	CASSASGGELFF	TGTGCCAGCAGCGCAAGCGGCGGGGAGCTGTTTTTT